This section outlines one T cell receptor (beta chain) sequence together with its context. This record comes from a study of blood T cell repertoires in COVID-19. Study-wide background: The cDNA or gDNA used as material had been derived from T cells, B-cell-depleted T cells, or PBMCs.

In terms of age and location, participants ranged from roughly 18 to 100 years and lived in about two dozen US areas. Assignment of participants to cohorts was predicated upon participant-reported clinical history. V shed 7 bases, J shed 1 base, and the junction held 12 bases outside the gene matches. The CDR3 covers 16 residues. Germline values: CDR1 MDHEN, CDR2 SYDVKM. Assay used: immunoSEQ multiplex PCR; TCRdb lists only in-frame clones, some missing. This table has approximately 190,000 clones, 85% to 90% appearing once. The TCR was taken from a woman in her 40s in a cohort exposed to, infected with or recovered from COVID-19 (not recorded which). Sequencing used PBMCs or T cells enriched from blood (not recorded which). The chain employs TRBV28 and TRBJ1-1; 7 nucleotides agree with TRBD1. The CDR3 DNA is TGTGCCAGCACCTCATTTACAGGGGCCCCGAACACTGAAGCTTTCTTT. It specifies CASTSFTGAPNTEAFF.